Detailed here is one T cell receptor (beta chain). Its target is unknown. Trimming took off 6 bases at V and 4 bases at J, with 19 bases between the two ends. The CDR3 has 16 amino acids. The data stem from a study of sequential checkpoint blockade in melanoma. Study as a whole: DNA from around 90 pretreatment tumor samples underwent TCRβ immunosequencing. Roughly 22 patients had matched tumor biopsies before treatment and at week 13 after nivolumab or ipilimumab alone. The study, taken as a whole, reports: Tumor T-cell fraction and clonality correlated with PD-L1 and CD8+ counts.

Profiled with immunoSEQ multiplex PCR; TCRdb holds only in-frame clones, not every one. The sample comprises 4,500 to 6,000 clones, over 25% of which are singletons, and roughly a fifth rests with the top ten. The treatment here: randomized to nivolumab then ipilimumab (arm A) or the reverse (arm B). The V and J genes are TRBV23-1 and TRBJ1-3; TRBD1 might be the D (5 bases). TRBV23-1 is recorded as an ORF, its role being uncertain. The sequence derives from a human donor with melanoma. The source was tumor tissue (inferred from file names), collected from a patient given nivolumab and ipilimumab in sequence. The CDR3 DNA sequence: TGCGCCAGCAGCCAAGGGGCGGGATCCGACGGAAACACCATATATTTT. This encodes CASSQGAGSDGNTIYF.